The sequence of this TCR beta chain was determined in a study of T cells in Graves' hyperthyroidism and ophthalmopathy. Participants, patients aged 18 to 65, had newly diagnosed hyperthyroidism with a duration under 2 months. About 10 ml fresh peripheral blood yielded the PBMCs. From RNA transcripts, TCR beta CDR3 regions were amplified. The HTBI primer set was used in a first-round RT-PCR of the TCR CDR3. Each CDR3 protein gets one entry after TCRdb re-called the multiplex PCR reads with MiXCR. Here the sample spans 300,000 to 400,000 distinct CDR3 sequences, more than 11% being singletons. This clonotype was counted many times. The sequence was obtained from a woman aged 25 to 39 with Graves' hyperthyroidism. Material for sequencing was blood.

The CDR3, as DNA: TGTGCCAGCAGGTTGGACAGCAATCAGCCCCAGCATTTT. It codes for CASRLDSNQPQHF. The chain uses TRBV12-3 or TRBV12-4 and TRBJ1-5; D gene ambiguous. The V end was cut by 6 bases, the J end by 1 base, with 7 bases between. CDR3 length: 13 residues.